These T cell receptor beta chains were read from a single sample in a study of beta chain features in type 1 diabetes. TCRdb keeps only in-frame clones here, not all; method: immunoSEQ multiplex PCR. The data show 860,000 or so clones, about a sixth seen once. Source material: naive CD4+ T cells from blood. These TCRs come from a woman between 18 and 29 years old in good health. Each CDR3 is given with its conserved first and last residue.

>TRBV7-9|TRBJ2-3
CASSLFAQTDTQYF
>TRBV7-3|TRBJ2-1
CASSLEGTSGSHEQFF
>TRBV18|TRBJ2-7
CASSPVTQSYEQYF
>TRBV11-3|TRBJ2-1
CASSALAGLGEQFF
>TRBV27|TRBJ1-5
CASSLREGNQPQHF
>TRBV29-1|TRBJ2-2
CSVDSGRAKSGELFF
>TRBV6-5|TRBJ2-7
CASSPDRGPYEQYF
>TRBV2|TRBJ2-5
CASGEQNQETQYF
>TRBV11-2|TRBJ2-5
CASSLLASGRSGETQYF
>TRBV14|TRBJ2-7
CASSQATSGFYEQYF
>TRBV19|TRBJ2-1
CASSSDFQYNEQFF
>TRBV2|TRBJ1-5
CASSEHGRGSNQPQHF
>TRBV7-9|TRBJ2-3
CASSPYTDTQYF
>TRBV11-2|TRBJ2-1
CASSLGLADVGFF
>TRBV7-2|TRBJ2-1
CASSPRVGGSYNEQFF
>TRBV7-3|TRBJ2-7
CASSPGTGLGEQYF
>TRBV18|TRBJ2-1
CASSPRTTSGSGGINEQFF
>TRBV7-2|TRBJ2-5
CASSLGGGRQYQETQYF
>TRBV4-1|TRBJ2-5
CASSQGATQYF
>TRBV5-1|TRBJ2-6
CASSLVSGANVLTF